This T cell receptor (beta chain) is drawn from a study of identical twins. Study findings and constraints: Cord blood beta clonotypes that were abundant carried fewer insertions, and memory repertoires showed no such trend. Among beta out-of-frame sequences, excess sharing between twins appeared weaker.

This clonotype has a count of ten or more. Its antigen is as yet unknown. Addition of a universal primer site occurred through template switching, and cDNA carried unique molecular identifiers. TCRdb fed the 5' RACE reads into MiXCR, producing one record per CDR3 protein. This table holds about 200,000 distinct CDR3 sequences, over 8% found once. Everyone who donated was a healthy Caucasian. The CDR3 spans 15 residues. Looked up from germline, CDR1 is SGHRS and CDR2 is YFSETQ. V lost 4 bases, J lost 6 bases, and 7 bases stayed unmatched. The V and J genes are TRBV5-1 and TRBJ2-3, with 11 bases matching TRBD2. The source of this sequence is a woman aged 18-30 years in good health. The sample was memory (CD45RO+) T cells sorted from blood. DNA of the CDR3: TGCGCCAGCAGCGTATCTAGCGGGAGGTCCGATACGCAGTATTTT. As protein: CASSVSSGRSDTQYF.